This T cell receptor beta chain was sequenced during a study of shared clonotypes between healthy human individuals. This CDR3 is built from 15 residues. Germline trimming cut 0 bases from V and 6 bases from J; bases unmatched to any gene: 8. Germline V gives CDR1 SGHDT, CDR2 YYEEEE. TCRdb's copy holds only in-frame clones and misses some; the assay was immunoSEQ multiplex PCR. The data hold 2 million to 2.5 million clones, with 80% to 95% observed a single time. This chain uses TRBV5-6 with TRBJ1-2; 7 bases fit TRBD1. The sequenced sample consisted of naive CD4+ T cells from PBMCs. The subset is: CD45RA+ positively selected. The receptor was isolated from a man between 18 and 35 years old in good health. Some clones in this sample may be carry-over from other donors' samples. CDR3 amino acids: CASSLVAGGRNGYTF. CDR3 in DNA: TGTGCCAGCAGCTTGGTAGCAGGGGGGAGGAATGGCTACACCTTC.